This TCR beta chain appears in the sequencing data of a study of blood T cell repertoires in COVID-19. Looking at the study overall: Nucleic acid was either cDNA or gDNA, and it came from T cells, B-cell-depleted T cells, or PBMCs.

The CDR3 sequence is 13 residues long. CDR1 SGHRS and CDR2 YFSETQ come from the germline V gene. With V trimmed by 0 bases and J by 5 bases, 1 base remained unmatched. Using immunoSEQ multiplex PCR, the repertoire was profiled, and TCRdb retains in-frame clones only, with some absent. The sample holds around 380,000 clones, around 87% seen once. The TCR was taken from a man aged 25 to 45 who had recovered from COVID-19. The sequenced sample was PBMCs or T cells enriched from blood (not recorded which). This rearrangement joins TRBV5-1 to TRBJ2-5; 7 bases are a match to TRBD1. In DNA, the CDR3 is TGCGCCAGCAGCTTGGGCAGGGGGGAGACCCAGTACTTC. It is translated as CASSLGRGETQYF.